The 18 T cell receptor beta chains below all came from one sample that was sequenced in a study of early T cells in non-severe SARS-CoV-2 infection (dated by TCRdb to the early 2020s). The library was produced with 5' RACE. The run used a NextSeq 500. The public reads were reanalyzed by TCRdb: fastp trimming at Q25, MiXCR alignment, in-frame beta chains only. Duplicate CDR3 protein sequences are folded into a single record with the most common DNA and genes. Recorded for this sample are around 70,000 distinct CDR3 sequences; roughly an eighth of them occurred a single time. 3.9% of the sample is in the top ten clones. What was sequenced was whole blood. These receptors were collected from an adult who was a healthcare worker with PCR-confirmed SARS-CoV-2 infection or an uninfected control (not recorded which).

This clonotype was seen repeatedly, ten times or more. J is TRBJ1-6 and V is TRBV18; D might be TRBD1 (5 bases). The CDR3 has 13 residues. Per germline, CDR1 KGHSH and CDR2 LQKENI. Trimming left V 2 bases short and J 10 bases short, with 9 bases between. The CDR3 coding sequence is TGTGCCAGCTCACCAGGGGGAAGATCACCCCTCCACTTT. Encoded protein: CASSPGGRSPLHF.

There are a few counts of this clonotype. This CDR3 is CASSLGQGRNEQFF. The CDR3 DNA follows: TGCGCCAGCAGCTTGGGACAGGGGAGGAATGAGCAGTTCTTC. The chain uses TRBV5-1 and TRBJ2-1; TRBD1 matches 8 bases. The CDR3 runs to 14 residues. Germline loops: CDR1 SGHRS, CDR2 YFSETQ. Trimming at V came to 0 bases and at J to 7 bases, leaving 3 bases not matched to a gene. The full variable domain, in which reference TRBV5-1 and TRBJ2-1 provide the parts outside the CDR3, is KAGVTQTPRYLIKTRGQQVTLSCSPISGHRSVSWYQQTPGQGLQFLFEYFSETQRNKGNFPGRFSGRQFSNSRSEMNVSTLELGDSALYLCASSLGQGRNEQFFGPGTRLTVL.

This clonotype has ten or more counts. The chain employs TRBV29-1 and TRBJ2-1; 10 bases are a match to TRBD1. Germline CDR1 reads SQVTM; CDR2 reads ANQGSEA. The CDR3 spans 14 residues. Trimming at V came to 7 bases and at J to 7 bases, leaving 10 bases not matched to a gene. The CDR3 spells CSGRGDRGSNEQFF. The CDR3 nucleotides are TGCAGCGGGAGGGGGGACAGGGGTTCGAATGAGCAGTTCTTC.

The chain combines TRBV28 with TRBJ2-7; 9 bases agree with TRBD2. Germline V gene sequence: CDR1 MDHEN, CDR2 SYDVKM. V shed 1 base, J shed 6 bases, and the junction held 4 bases outside the gene matches. There are 14 residues in the CDR3. The CDR3 spells CASSLLEAGGEQYF. CDR3 nucleotide sequence: TGTGCCAGCAGTTTATTGGAAGCGGGAGGCGAGCAGTACTTC.

This clonotype was seen at least ten times. The rearrangement joins TRBV4-1 to TRBJ2-5; 8 bases fit TRBD2. After removal of 1 base from V and 1 base from J, the junction contained 5 bases not matched to a gene. The CDR3 is 16 residues long. Germline V gives CDR1 MGHRA, CDR2 YSYEKL. The CDR3 DNA reads as TGCGCCAGCAGCCAAGCGCCGGGACTAGTCCAAGAGACCCAGTACTTC. Amino acid sequence: CASSQAPGLVQETQYF.

This clonotype was detected only a few times. This chain connects TRBV7-6 to TRBJ2-3; 10 nucleotides line up with TRBD2. Unmatched junction bases numbered 10, after V lost 5 bases and J lost 5 bases. Germline assignment: CDR1 SGHVS and CDR2 FNYEAQ. The CDR3 length is 16 residues. CDR3 amino acids: CASSLTLAGGGDTQYF. The CDR3 DNA reads TGTGCCAGCAGCCTAACATTAGCGGGAGGCGGAGATACGCAGTATTTT.

This clonotype showed up many times. V gene TRBV28 combines with J gene TRBJ1-5, with TRBD1 matching 8 bases. V was pared by 6 bases and J by 5 bases, with 9 bases of the junction left unmatched. This CDR3 is 15 amino acids long. The V gene's germline CDR1 is MDHEN and CDR2 SYDVKM. Here the CDR3 DNA reads TGTGCCAGCAGGGGGGGACAGGAGGAATATCAGCCCCAGCATTTT. It yields the protein CASRGGQEEYQPQHF.

This chain links TRBV28 with TRBJ1-5; 8 bases are shared with TRBD1. The germline gives CDR1 MDHEN, CDR2 SYDVKM. J was trimmed by 3 bases and V by 5 bases; bases with no gene match: 6. There are 15 residues in the CDR3. The CDR3 spells CASSTRRGPNQPQHF. In nucleotides, the CDR3 is TGTGCCAGCAGTACGCGCAGGGGGCCCAATCAGCCCCAGCATTTT.

This clonotype appeared many times. The V call is TRBV29-1, the J call TRBJ2-7, with 7 bases matching TRBD1. This CDR3 region has 14 residues. CDR1 is SQVTM and CDR2 is ANQGSEA in the germline V gene. V gave up 7 bases and J gave up 2 bases; unmatched junction bases: 11. CDR3 in amino acids: CSATRGQGAYEQYF. In DNA, the CDR3 is TGCAGCGCTACAAGGGGGCAGGGGGCCTACGAGCAGTACTTC.

The chain recombines TRBV18 with TRBJ2-3; TRBD2 matches 10 bases. This CDR3 spans 14 amino acids. V shed 4 bases, J shed 4 bases, and the junction held 2 bases outside the gene matches. Germline V gene data show CDR1 as KGHSH and CDR2 as LQKENI. CDR3 nucleotides: TGTGCCAGCTCACGGACTAGCGGAGCAGATACGCAGTATTTT. Its translation is CASSRTSGADTQYF.

This clonotype was counted ten times or more. The rearrangement joins TRBV3-1 to TRBJ2-5; D ambiguous. From germline, CDR1 is LGHDT and CDR2 YNNKEL (reference sequence). V lost 2 bases and J lost 3, with 10 bases in between. The CDR3 sequence is 14 residues long. CDR3 sequence reads: CASSQRAVEETQYF. The CDR3 DNA follows: TGTGCCAGCAGCCAACGGGCGGTAGAAGAGACCCAGTACTTC.

This clonotype was counted many times. V gene TRBV13 combines with J gene TRBJ2-2; no firm D call. CDR1 is PRHDT, CDR2 FYEKMQ, per germline (reference sequence). Trimming pared 3 bases from V and 3 bases from J, leaving 11 bases between. The CDR3 sequence is 15 residues long. CDR3 loop: CASSFRAVYTGELFF. Here the CDR3 DNA reads TGTGCCAGCAGCTTTCGGGCGGTCTACACCGGGGAGCTGTTTTTT.

The chain uses TRBV5-4 and TRBJ2-7; D is uncertain. There are 14 residues in the CDR3. Germline CDR1 and CDR2: SGHNT and YYREEE (reference sequence). Trimming cost V 6 bases and J 2 bases, with 15 bases left between them. CDR3 protein: CASTPDPAAYEQYF. The CDR3, as DNA: TGTGCCAGCACCCCCGATCCGGCGGCCTACGAGCAGTACTTC.

This clonotype has just a few counts. This chain connects TRBV4-1 to TRBJ2-1, with TRBD2 matching 9 bases. V was clipped by 1 base and J by 6 bases; unmatched bases: 16. CDR1 and CDR2 (germline): MGHRA, YSYEKL. The CDR3 loop spans 19 amino acids. CDR3 sequence (DNA): TGCGCCAGCAGCCAAGCAAGGGGTAGCGGGAGTATTAGGTCCAATGAGCAGTTCTTC. Its translation: CASSQARGSGSIRSNEQFF.

The gene calls are TRBV3-1 and TRBJ2-3; 10 bases fit TRBD2. CDR1 and CDR2 (germline): LGHDT, YNNKEL (reference sequence). The junction had 13 bases not matched to a gene; V was cut back by 3 bases and J by 1 base. The CDR3 covers 19 residues. The CDR3 nucleotides are TGTGCCAGCAGCCATTGGCAGCGGGAGGGTGGAGGGGGCACAGATACGCAGTATTTT. Translation: CASSHWQREGGGGTDTQYF.

This clonotype was counted ten times or more. The chain joins TRBV3-1 to TRBJ1-2; no clear D gene. The CDR3 consists of 15 residues. Germline loops: CDR1 LGHDT, CDR2 YNNKEL (reference sequence). V dropped 0 bases and J dropped 4 bases, with 12 bases sitting between them. Here the CDR3 DNA reads TGTGCCAGCAGCCAAGATTCATCAGCCTTCTATGGCTACACCTTC. This translates into CASSQDSSAFYGYTF.

Within the sample, this clonotype is medium-sized. The rearrangement links TRBV11-2 to TRBJ2-1, with 11 bases fitting TRBD2. In germline, CDR1 is SGHAT, CDR2 FQNNGV. With 7 bases clipped from V and 9 bases from J, the junction kept 5 bases outside the gene matches. This CDR3 spans 13 amino acids. The CDR3 loop is CASTVAGGPEQFF. CDR3 DNA sequence: TGTGCCAGCACCGTAGCGGGAGGGCCTGAGCAGTTCTTC.

This clonotype came up a few times. The chain is built from TRBV4-2 and TRBJ2-1, with 8 bases identical to TRBD2. The CDR3 length is 17 residues. Germline trimming cut 0 bases from V and 3 bases from J; bases unmatched to any gene: 7. Germline CDR1 reads LGHNA; CDR2 reads YNFKEQ. The CDR3 spells CASSQDQAGGSYNEQFF. In DNA, the CDR3 is TGTGCCAGCAGCCAAGATCAGGCGGGAGGTAGCTACAATGAGCAGTTCTTC.